A single sample is the source of the 8 T cell receptor beta chains below, sequenced in a study of T cell repertoires in cytomegalovirus infection (dated by TCRdb to about 2019). No antigen is known for these receptors. The instrument was an Illumina HiSeq 1500. TCRdb reanalyzed the raw reads on its own, using fastp at Q25 for trimming and MiXCR for clone calling, and kept in-frame beta chains. Entries that share a CDR3 protein sequence are merged under the most common genes and DNA. The sample data list about 60,000 distinct CDR3 sequences, and roughly 34% of these were observed just once. The ten largest clones take up 55% to 75% of the sample. The sequencing input was PBMCs, sequenced either directly or after in vitro stimulation (not recorded which). These receptors originate from a human donor in good health (CMV status not recorded). Some clones in this sample may be carry-over from other donors' samples.

This clonotype was seen more than once but under ten times. The CDR3 protein is CASSLGARGSYEQYF. CDR3 DNA sequence: TGTGCCAGCAGTTTGGGCGCCAGGGGGTCCTACGAGCAGTACTTC. This chain links TRBV6-2 or TRBV6-3 with TRBJ2-7, with 7 bases aligning to TRBD1. There are 15 residues in the CDR3. With 4 bases clipped from V and 1 base from J, the junction kept 7 bases outside the gene matches. Per germline, CDR1 MNHEY and CDR2 SVGEGT.

Only a few counts were recorded for this clonotype. This chain joins TRBV7-3 and TRBJ2-7; 8 bases match TRBD1. V was pared by 2 bases and J by 5 bases, with 5 bases of the junction left unmatched. Germline loops: CDR1 SGHTA, CDR2 FQGTGA. The CDR3 loop spans 14 amino acids. The CDR3 DNA reads TGTGCCAGCAGCTTACAGGGGGCGACGGACGAGCAGTACTTC. It yields the protein CASSLQGATDEQYF.

J is TRBJ1-2 and V is TRBV28, with 9 bases that match TRBD1. CDR3 length equals 16 residues. The ends lost 5 bases at V and 5 bases at J; junction bases unmatched: 12. Germline CDR1 reads MDHEN; CDR2 reads SYDVKM. Here the CDR3 DNA reads TGTGCCAGCAGTATTACAGGGGGCGTTTCGGGATATGGCTACACCTTC. This sequence encodes CASSITGGVSGYGYTF.

This clonotype was picked up a small number of times. This chain joins TRBV15 and TRBJ1-5; possibly TRBD1 for D (5 bases). The CDR3 totals 15 residues. V was trimmed by 2 bases and J by 5 bases, leaving 13 bases between them. CDR1 is LNHNV and CDR2 is YYDKDF in the germline V gene (reference sequence). CDR3 sequence (DNA): TGTGCCACCAGCAGATCGGGGACGGCAGATCAGCCCCAGCATTTT. Translated: CATSRSGTADQPQHF.

V usage is TRBV2 and J usage is TRBJ2-7, with a tentative D call TRBD1 (6 bases). The CDR3 spans 15 residues. V gave up 0 bases and J gave up 5 bases, with 14 bases separating them. Germline V gene lookup returns CDR1 SNHLY and CDR2 FYNNEI. The CDR3 is CASSEAGPGVDEQYF. The CDR3 DNA reads as TGTGCCAGCAGTGAAGCGGGGCCAGGGGTAGACGAGCAGTACTTC. Filled out from reference TRBV2 and TRBJ2-7, the complete variable domain reads EPEVTQTPSHQVTQMGQEVILRCVPISNHLYFYWYRQILGQKVEFLVSFYNNEISEKSEIFDDQFSVERPDGSNFTLKIRSTKLEDSAMYFCASSEAGPGVDEQYFGPGTRLTVT.

This clonotype was observed many times. This chain connects TRBV7-2 to TRBJ1-4; D gene ambiguous. The germline V gene encodes CDR1 SGHTA and CDR2 FQGNSA. Trimming shortened V by 5 bases and J by 4 bases, and 14 bases separated the two germline ends. The CDR3 is 15 residues long. The CDR3 sequence: CASSLEARYNEKLFF. The DNA of the CDR3 is TGTGCCAGCAGCCTAGAAGCTCGTTATAATGAAAAACTGTTTTTT.

This clonotype came up a few times. CDR3 nucleotide sequence: TGTGCCAGCAGCTTAGTCCCCGGCGGGGGGCCAAGCACAGATACGCAGTATTTT. Its protein product is CASSLVPGGGPSTDTQYF. The chain is built from TRBV7-2 and TRBJ2-3, with TRBD2 matching over 8 bases. With V trimmed by 1 base and J by 0 bases, 9 bases remained unmatched. The CDR3 runs 18 residues. Germline CDR1 and CDR2: SGHTA and FQGNSA.

The rearrangement links TRBV27 to TRBJ2-1; D is uncertain. The V and J ends lost 2 bases and 4 bases respectively, with 6 bases between them. Germline CDR1 and CDR2: MNHEY and SMNVEV (reference sequence). The CDR3 length is 13 residues. CDR3 amino acids: CASSLKGYNEQFF. The DNA for the CDR3 is TGTGCCAGCAGTTTAAAGGGATACAATGAGCAGTTCTTC.